The sequence of this T cell receptor (beta chain) was determined in a study of blood T cell repertoires in COVID-19. As for the study in general: Sites across the United States, Italy and Spain contributed samples from acute and convalescent COVID-19. PBMCs, B-cell-depleted T cells, or T cells were the source of the cDNA or gDNA that made up the material.

On this clone itself: Within the sample, other DNA sequences also encode this same CDR3.

In the original processing: Amplified reference gene primers provided the basis for estimating nucleated cell counts. Libraries were prepared by immunoSEQ multiplex PCR; TCRdb keeps only in-frame clonotypes and omits some of them. V, J and clone size are those of that table, while D and trimming were read from the DNA. The sample consists of 120,000 to 150,000 clones, roughly 79% of them appearing once. Trimming pared 3 bases from V and 0 bases from J, leaving 6 bases between. CDR1 is LGHDT, CDR2 YNNKEL, per germline (reference sequence). CDR3 length: 13 amino acids. The origin of this receptor is a human donor with acute or convalescent COVID-19. The donor label of this sample is uncertain. Sequenced input: peripheral blood. V is TRBV3-1 (or the pseudogene TRBV3-2) and J is TRBJ2-7; D remains unclear. CDR3: CASSQGNSYEQYV. CDR3 DNA sequence: TGTGCCAGCAGCCAGGGCAACTCCTACGAGCAGTACGTC.